This TCR beta chain appears in the sequencing data of a study of yellow fever vaccine responses in identical twins. CDR1 is SNHLY, CDR2 FYNNEI, per germline. This CDR3 has 12 residues. Trimming took 7 bases from V and 5 from J; bases not matched to a gene: 3. Broader study findings: It has been reported that, in twins, the vaccine T cell response seemed partly convergent and partly personalized.

A word on this clonotype: Its antigen remains unknown.

One entry per CDR3 protein results from TCRdb running MiXCR on the RT-PCR reads. The sample records 13,000 or so distinct CDR3 sequences, about four fifths being singletons. This receptor was identified in a woman aged 18-29 years who received the yellow fever vaccine. The sequencing here drew on T cells from blood (PBMCs), unsorted or a sorted subset (not recorded which), taken before or after yellow fever vaccination (not recorded which). V is TRBV2 and J is TRBJ1-1; 8 positions match TRBD1. Here the CDR3 reads CASIRQGTEAFF. CDR3 DNA sequence: TGTGCCAGCATCCGACAGGGGACTGAAGCTTTCTTT.